Detailed here is one TCR beta chain. A single record per CDR3 protein comes from TCRdb applying MiXCR to the RT-PCR reads. The sample comprises more than 700,000 distinct CDR3 sequences, about 20% of which are singletons, and 10% rests with the top ten. The data were taken from a study of response to subunit inactivated influenza vaccine. Looked up from germline, CDR1 is DFQATT and CDR2 is SNEGSKA (reference sequence). The V end was cut by 3 bases, the J end by 9 bases, with 12 bases between. CDR3 length: 12 residues. This receptor was obtained from a man aged 45-60 years who received an inactivated influenza vaccine. This specimen consisted of PBMCs from blood, obtained 5 to 6 days after vaccination. V and J are TRBV20-1 and TRBJ2-1; D not certain. CDR3 region: CSASLEVIEQFF. The CDR3 DNA reads as TGCAGTGCTAGTTTAGAAGTAATTGAGCAGTTCTTC.